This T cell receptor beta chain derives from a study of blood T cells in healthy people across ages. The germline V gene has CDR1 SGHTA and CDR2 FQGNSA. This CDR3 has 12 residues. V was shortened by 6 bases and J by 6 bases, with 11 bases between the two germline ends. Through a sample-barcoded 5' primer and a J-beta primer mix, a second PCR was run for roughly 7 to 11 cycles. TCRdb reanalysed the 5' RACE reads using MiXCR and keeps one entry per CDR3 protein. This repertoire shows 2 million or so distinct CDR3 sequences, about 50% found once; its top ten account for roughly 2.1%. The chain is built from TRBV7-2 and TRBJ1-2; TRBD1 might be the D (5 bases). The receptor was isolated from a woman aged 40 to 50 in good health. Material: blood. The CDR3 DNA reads TGTGCCAGCAGGCAGGGTGGTGATGGCTACACCTTC. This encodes CASRQGGDGYTF.